This T cell receptor (beta chain) is drawn from a study of PD-L1 blockade in urothelial cancer. In the study overall: Blood was analyzed 3 weeks (second dose) and 6 weeks after treatment start.

Produced via immunoSEQ multiplex PCR; TCRdb's table is partial and in-frame only. This table holds some 43,000 clones, approximately 80% found once. Germline CDR1 SGHRS, CDR2 YFSETQ. This CDR3 is built from 13 residues. V was clipped by 4 bases and J by 1 base, with 8 bases between them. Time point specified: pretreatment peripheral blood. Locally advanced or metastatic urothelial carcinoma was present in patients. This sequence joins TRBV5-1 and TRBJ1-1; the D gene is possibly TRBD1 (5 bases). The sample was PBMCs, taken around atezolizumab (anti-PD-L1) treatment. The sequence was obtained from a man aged 55-75 years with urothelial cancer. CDR3 sequence: CASSIQENTEAFF. CDR3 DNA: TGCGCCAGCAGCATACAGGAGAACACTGAAGCTTTCTTT.